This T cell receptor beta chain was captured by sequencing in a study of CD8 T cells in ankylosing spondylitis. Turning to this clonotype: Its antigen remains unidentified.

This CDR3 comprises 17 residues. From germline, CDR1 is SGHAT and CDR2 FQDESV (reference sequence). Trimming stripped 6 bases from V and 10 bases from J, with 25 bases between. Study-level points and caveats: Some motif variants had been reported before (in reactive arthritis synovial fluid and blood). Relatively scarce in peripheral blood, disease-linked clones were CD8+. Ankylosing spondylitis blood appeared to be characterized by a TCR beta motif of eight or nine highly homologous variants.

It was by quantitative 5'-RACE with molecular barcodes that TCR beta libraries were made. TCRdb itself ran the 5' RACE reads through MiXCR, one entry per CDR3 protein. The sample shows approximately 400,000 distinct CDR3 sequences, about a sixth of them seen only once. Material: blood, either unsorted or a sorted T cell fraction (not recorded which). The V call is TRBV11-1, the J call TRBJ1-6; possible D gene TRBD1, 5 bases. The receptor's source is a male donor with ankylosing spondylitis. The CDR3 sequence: CASSQQLTRDLGSPLHF. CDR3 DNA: TGTGCCAGCAGTCAACAACTAACCCGGGACCTGGGGTCACCCCTCCACTTT.